These 21 T cell receptor beta chains were all obtained from the same sample, sequenced in a study of human T cells and chemical hapten exposure. TCRdb independently ran MiXCR on the RACE reads; one entry per CDR3 protein. The sample records some 350,000 distinct CDR3 sequences, around 6.9% being singletons. Time point defined: patch test 1, 2 weeks after DPC sensitization. The treatment: therapeutic diphenylcyclopropenone sensitization with weekly scalp DPC. The source was whole blood, collected in connection with sensitization to the hapten diphenylcyclopropenone (DPC). The receptor set was obtained from a woman in her late teens or twenties with alopecia areata. Some clones in this sample may be carry-over from other donors' samples.

This clonotype was seen a few times. The chain has TRBV11-1 and TRBJ2-7, with 8 bases matching TRBD1. The junction had 11 bases not matched to a gene; V was cut back by 5 bases and J by 2 bases. CDR1 is SGHAT and CDR2 is FQDESV in the germline V gene (reference sequence). CDR3 length: 16 residues. The CDR3 DNA follows: TGTGCCAGCAGCCTTAAAGGACAGGGTCCACCCTACGAGCAGTACTTC. This translates into CASSLKGQGPPYEQYF.

The rearrangement uses TRBV5-1 and TRBJ2-1, with TRBD2 matching over 7 bases. Germline values: CDR1 SGHRS, CDR2 YFSETQ. V was clipped by 0 bases and J by 6 bases; unmatched bases: 9. This CDR3 is built from 16 residues. The CDR3 is CASSLARRLAVNEQFF. The CDR3 bases are TGCGCCAGCAGCTTGGCCAGGAGACTAGCAGTCAATGAGCAGTTCTTC.

This clonotype came up a few times. The chain recombines TRBV6-5 with TRBJ2-3, with 10 bases identical to TRBD2. CDR3 length equals 15 residues. J lost 2 bases, V lost 7 bases, and 6 bases had no gene match. Germline V gene sequence: CDR1 MNHEY, CDR2 SVGAGI. DNA of the CDR3: TGTGCCAGCACCCGAGCGGGGGGGCACACAGATACGCAGTATTTT. Amino acids: CASTRAGGHTDTQYF.

This clonotype showed up just a few times. This sequence joins TRBV4-1 and TRBJ1-5, with D uncertain. The V end was cut by 1 base, the J end by 7 bases, with 11 bases between. CDR1 and CDR2 (germline): MGHRA, YSYEKL. The CDR3 has 14 amino acids. CDR3 nucleotide sequence: TGCGCCAGCAGCCAAGTTAGTGTAGGCCAGCCCCAGCATTTT. This encodes CASSQVSVGQPQHF.

This clonotype appeared a few times. The chain uses TRBV7-2 and TRBJ2-3, with D possibly being TRBD2 (6 bases). The CDR3 runs to 15 residues. Germline V gives CDR1 SGHTA, CDR2 FQGNSA. The germline V and J ends were trimmed by 6 bases and 6 bases, with 19 bases remaining between them. The CDR3 sequence: CASSSEDYPEDTQYF. The CDR3 DNA reads TGTGCCAGCAGTTCCGAGGACTACCCGGAGGATACGCAGTATTTT.

This clonotype occurred many times. The rearrangement links TRBV4-3 to TRBJ1-1; no firm D call. The CDR3 runs to 15 residues. CDR1 and CDR2 (germline): LGHNA, YSLEER. Trimming removed 0 bases at V and 2 bases at J, with 10 bases between. The CDR3 nucleotides are TGCGCCAGCAGCCAAGATAAACCGGGAAACACTGAAGCTTTCTTT. It yields the protein CASSQDKPGNTEAFF.

J is TRBJ2-3 and V is TRBV7-9, with D hard to call. Germline-derived CDR1 and CDR2 are SEHNR and FQNEAQ (reference sequence). The CDR3 spans 15 residues. Deletions cut 5 bases from V and 3 bases from J, with 15 bases between. CDR3 bases: TGTGCCAGCAGCCCCATGCCGGGCCTGACAGATACGCAGTATTTT. This sequence encodes CASSPMPGLTDTQYF.

With respect to this clonotype: A read error may produce the germline difference seen at one junction end. The chain combines TRBV7-7 with TRBJ2-3; D is perhaps TRBD1 or TRBD2 (6 bases each). Germline V gene sequence: CDR1 SSHAT, CDR2 FNYEAQ (reference sequence). This CDR3 has 15 residues. The CDR3 reads CASSSTGGLTDTQYF. The DNA for the CDR3 is TGTGCTAGCAGCTCTACTGGGGGGCTCACAGATACGCAGTATTTT. Using reference TRBV7-7 and TRBJ2-3 for the parts outside the CDR3, the full variable domain is GAGVSQSPRYKVTKRGQDVTLRCDPISSHATLYWYQQALGQGPEFLTYFNYEAQPDKSGLPSDRFSAERPEGSISTLTIQRTEQRDSAMYRCASSSTGGLTDTQYFGPGTRLTVL.

CDR3: CASRALAGNTIYF. Here the CDR3 DNA reads TGTGCCAGCAGAGCCCTAGCTGGAAACACCATATATTTT. This rearrangement joins TRBV27 to TRBJ1-3; D is unclear. The CDR3 totals 13 residues. The V end was cut by 6 bases, the J end by 2 bases, with 8 bases between. CDR1 and CDR2 (germline): MNHEY, SMNVEV (reference sequence).

The chain recombines TRBV5-4 with TRBJ2-2, with 8 bases that match TRBD1. The CDR3 length is 15 residues. Germline CDR1 and CDR2: SGHNT and YYREEE (reference sequence). The junction had 6 bases not matched to a gene; V was cut back by 3 bases and J by 5 bases. This chain's CDR3 is CASSSEDRVTGELFF. Here the CDR3 DNA reads TGTGCCAGCAGCTCAGAGGACAGGGTAACCGGGGAGCTGTTTTTT.

Ten or more counts support this clonotype. The V and J genes are TRBV7-2 and TRBJ2-3, with unresolved D. Between the trimmed V and J ends, which lost 5 bases and 2 bases, there was a span of 8 bases. Germline CDR1 reads SGHTA; CDR2 reads FQGNSA. The CDR3 totals 13 residues. The CDR3 coding sequence is TGTGCCAGCAGCATAGGCGTCACAGATACGCAGTATTTT. Translated: CASSIGVTDTQYF.

In this sample, this clonotype turned up a few times. V and J are TRBV10-3 and TRBJ1-4, with D uncertain. The ends were cut back, 4 bases at V and 4 bases at J, with 1 base in the middle. Germline CDR1 and CDR2: ENHRY and SYGVKD. The CDR3 totals 11 residues. The CDR3 is CAISVNEKLFF. CDR3 nucleotide sequence: TGTGCCATCAGTGTTAATGAAAAACTGTTTTTT.

The gene calls are TRBV18 and TRBJ2-2; D is unresolved. V lost 3 bases and J lost 7, with 12 bases in between. The CDR3 has 14 amino acids. Germline assignment: CDR1 KGHSH and CDR2 LQKENI. The CDR3 region has the DNA TGTGCCAGCTCACCGCCGGCCCGAGGCGGGGAGCTGTTTTTT. As protein: CASSPPARGGELFF.

Only a few counts were recorded for this clonotype. Here the CDR3 reads CASSPEGRLYGYTF. In DNA form, the CDR3 reads TGTGCCAGCAGCCCCGAGGGGCGGCTCTATGGCTACACCTTC. The genes are TRBV21-1 and TRBJ1-2; the listed D gene, TRBD1, was not tested against the DNA. TRBV21-1 is marked as a pseudogene. The CDR3 spans 14 residues.

The sample holds a few counts of this clonotype. J is TRBJ2-1 and V is TRBV4-3, with D unclear. V dropped 1 base and J dropped 10 bases, with 5 bases sitting between them. The CDR3 runs to 11 residues. The germline gives CDR1 LGHNA, CDR2 YSLEER. The CDR3 nucleotides read TGCGCCAGCAGCCAAGTAGGGGAGCAGTTCTTC. This sequence encodes CASSQVGEQFF.

This clonotype appeared many times. This chain joins TRBV29-1 and TRBJ2-3; D may be TRBD1 or TRBD2 (5 bases each). The V and J ends lost 8 bases and 0 bases respectively, with 12 bases between them. The germline CDR1 and CDR2 sequences are SQVTM and ANQGSEA. There are 13 residues in the CDR3. The CDR3 DNA sequence: TGCAGCCCGACAGAGGGGAGCACAGATACGCAGTATTTT. This encodes CSPTEGSTDTQYF.

This chain uses TRBV20-1 with TRBJ2-3; TRBD1 matches at 9 bases. Unmatched junction bases numbered 6, after V lost 3 bases and J lost 2 bases. The CDR3 is 15 amino acids. Germline V gene data show CDR1 as DFQATT and CDR2 as SNEGSKA (reference sequence). For the CDR3, the DNA is TGCAGTGCTAGCCCGGACAGGGGAATCACAGATACGCAGTATTTT. This gives the protein CSASPDRGITDTQYF.

This clonotype was seen a few times. The chain joins TRBV7-2 to TRBJ1-5; D not resolved. Germline V gene sequence: CDR1 SGHTA, CDR2 FQGNSA. With 6 bases removed from V and 3 bases from J, the gap between germline ends came to 9 bases. CDR3 length: 13 amino acids. The CDR3 DNA is TGTGCCAGCAGTTACCGGGACAATCAGCCCCAGCATTTT. It specifies CASSYRDNQPQHF.

This clonotype came up many times. The chain uses TRBV4-3 and TRBJ2-7; possible D gene TRBD2, 5 bases. The CDR3 is 15 residues long. Trimming shortened V by 2 bases and J by 5 bases, and 16 bases separated the two germline ends. The germline V gene has CDR1 LGHNA and CDR2 YSLEER. The CDR3: CASSQTYRGAHEQYF. The CDR3 nucleotides are TGCGCCAGCAGCCAAACTTATCGGGGTGCTCACGAGCAGTACTTC.

This clonotype was seen a handful of times. The rearrangement uses TRBV5-1 and TRBJ2-2; D might be TRBD1 or TRBD2, each matching 5 bases. This CDR3 is built from 15 residues. Trimming took off 3 bases at V and 4 bases at J, with 13 bases between the two ends. Germline-derived CDR1 and CDR2 are SGHRS and YFSETQ. The CDR3 DNA is TGCGCCAGCAGCTCCGGGGCCCCGGGCACCGGGGAGCTGTTTTTT. Residues: CASSSGAPGTGELFF.

This clonotype was counted many times. The J gene is TRBJ2-3, the V gene TRBV29-1; no definite D call. V was clipped by 1 base and J by 5 bases, with 10 bases between them. The CDR3 extends over 13 amino acids. Germline CDR1 SQVTM, CDR2 ANQGSEA. CDR3 nucleotide sequence: TGCAGCGTTGAAGGCCCCGACGGAGATACGCAGTATTTT. It yields the protein CSVEGPDGDTQYF.